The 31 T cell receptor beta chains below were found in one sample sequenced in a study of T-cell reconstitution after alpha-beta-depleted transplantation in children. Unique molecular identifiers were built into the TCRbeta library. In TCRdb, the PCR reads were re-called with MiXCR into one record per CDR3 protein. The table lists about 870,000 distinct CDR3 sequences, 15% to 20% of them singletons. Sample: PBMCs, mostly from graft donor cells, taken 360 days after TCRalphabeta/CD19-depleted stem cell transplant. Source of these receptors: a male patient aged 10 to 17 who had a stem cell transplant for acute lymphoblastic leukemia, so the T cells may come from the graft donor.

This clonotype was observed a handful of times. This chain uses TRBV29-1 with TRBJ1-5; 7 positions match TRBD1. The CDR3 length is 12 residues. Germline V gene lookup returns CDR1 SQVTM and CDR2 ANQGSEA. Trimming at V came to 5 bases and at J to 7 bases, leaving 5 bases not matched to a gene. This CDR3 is CSVLTGQQPQHF. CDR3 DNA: TGCAGCGTTCTGACAGGGCAACAGCCCCAGCATTTT.

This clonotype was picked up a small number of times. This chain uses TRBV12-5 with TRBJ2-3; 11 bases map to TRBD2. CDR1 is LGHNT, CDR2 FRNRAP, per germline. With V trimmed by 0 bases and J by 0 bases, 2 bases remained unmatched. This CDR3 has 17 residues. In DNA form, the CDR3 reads TGTGCTAGTGGTTTGGTGGGACTAGCGGCTAGCACAGATACGCAGTATTTT. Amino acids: CASGLVGLAASTDTQYF.

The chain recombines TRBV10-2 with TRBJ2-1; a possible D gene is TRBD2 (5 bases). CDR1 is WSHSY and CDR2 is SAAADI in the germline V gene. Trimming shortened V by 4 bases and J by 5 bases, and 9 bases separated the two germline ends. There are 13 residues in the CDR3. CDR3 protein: CASSGGVHNEQFF. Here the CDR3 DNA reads TGCGCCAGCAGTGGGGGAGTTCACAATGAGCAGTTCTTC.

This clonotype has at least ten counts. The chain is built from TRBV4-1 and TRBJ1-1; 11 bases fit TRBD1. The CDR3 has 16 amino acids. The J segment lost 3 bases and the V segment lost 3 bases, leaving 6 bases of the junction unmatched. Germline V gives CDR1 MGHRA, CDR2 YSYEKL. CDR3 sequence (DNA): TGCGCCAGCAGCCACCGGGACAGGGGGAGGGACACTGAAGCTTTCTTT. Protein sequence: CASSHRDRGRDTEAFF.

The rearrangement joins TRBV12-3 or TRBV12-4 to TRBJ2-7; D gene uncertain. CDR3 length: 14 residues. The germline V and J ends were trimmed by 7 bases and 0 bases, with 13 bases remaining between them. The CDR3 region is CASKSSQSSYEQYF. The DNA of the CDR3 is TGTGCCAGCAAGTCAAGCCAATCCTCCTACGAGCAGTACTTC.

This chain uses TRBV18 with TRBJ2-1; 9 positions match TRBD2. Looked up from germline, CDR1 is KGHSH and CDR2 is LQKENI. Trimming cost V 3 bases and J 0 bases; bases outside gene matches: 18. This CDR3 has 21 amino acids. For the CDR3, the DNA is TGTGCCAGCTCACCCCAGGGTACCTCAGGACTAGCGCAGAGCTCCTACAATGAGCAGTTCTTC. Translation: CASSPQGTSGLAQSSYNEQFF.

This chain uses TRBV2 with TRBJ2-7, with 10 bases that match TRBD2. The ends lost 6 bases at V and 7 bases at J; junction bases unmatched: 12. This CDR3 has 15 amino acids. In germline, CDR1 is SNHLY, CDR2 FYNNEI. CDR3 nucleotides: TGTGCCAGCAGGGGGGGGACTAGCGCCCTCGGGGAGCAGTACTTC. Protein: CASRGGTSALGEQYF.

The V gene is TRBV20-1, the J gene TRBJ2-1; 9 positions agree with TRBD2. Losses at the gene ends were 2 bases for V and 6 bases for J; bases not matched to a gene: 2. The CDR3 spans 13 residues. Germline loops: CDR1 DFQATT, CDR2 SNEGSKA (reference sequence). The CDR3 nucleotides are TGCAGTGCTAGAAGGACTAGCGCCAATGAGCAGTTCTTC. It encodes CSARRTSANEQFF.

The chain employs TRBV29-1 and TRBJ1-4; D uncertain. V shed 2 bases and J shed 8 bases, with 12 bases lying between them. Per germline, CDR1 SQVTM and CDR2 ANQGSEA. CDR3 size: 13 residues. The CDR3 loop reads CSVESPSREKLFF. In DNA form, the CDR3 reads TGCAGCGTTGAAAGCCCCAGTCGGGAAAAACTGTTTTTT.

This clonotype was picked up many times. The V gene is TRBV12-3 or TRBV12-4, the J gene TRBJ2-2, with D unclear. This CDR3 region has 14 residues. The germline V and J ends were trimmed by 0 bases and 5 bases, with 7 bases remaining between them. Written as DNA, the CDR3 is TGTGCCAGCAGTTTAGCCAGTCAGACCGGGGAGCTGTTTTTT. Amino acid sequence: CASSLASQTGELFF.

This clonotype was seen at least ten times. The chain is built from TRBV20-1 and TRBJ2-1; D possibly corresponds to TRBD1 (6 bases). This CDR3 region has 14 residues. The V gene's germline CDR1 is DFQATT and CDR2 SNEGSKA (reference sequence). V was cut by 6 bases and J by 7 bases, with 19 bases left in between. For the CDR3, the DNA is TGCAGTGCCAAGCGGCTAGGTAGGGGGAATGAGCAGTTCTTC. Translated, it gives CSAKRLGRGNEQFF.

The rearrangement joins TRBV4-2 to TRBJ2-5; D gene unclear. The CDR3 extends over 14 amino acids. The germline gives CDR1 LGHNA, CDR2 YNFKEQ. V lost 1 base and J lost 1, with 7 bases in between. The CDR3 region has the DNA TGTGCCAGCAGCCAAGTTCCTAGCCAAGAGACCCAGTACTTC. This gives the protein CASSQVPSQETQYF.

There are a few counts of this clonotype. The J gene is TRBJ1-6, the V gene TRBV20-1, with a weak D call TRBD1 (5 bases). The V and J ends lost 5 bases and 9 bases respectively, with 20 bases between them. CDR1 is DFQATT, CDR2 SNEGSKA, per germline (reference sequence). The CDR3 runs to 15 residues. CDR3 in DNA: TGCAGTGCTCCCCGGACACATGATGCAATTTCACCCCTCCACTTT. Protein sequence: CSAPRTHDAISPLHF.

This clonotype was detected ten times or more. The CDR3 here is CASSLRESRSYGYTF. The CDR3 DNA reads as TGTGCCAGCAGTTTGCGAGAATCCAGGAGCTATGGCTACACCTTC. The chain is built from TRBV12-3 or TRBV12-4 and TRBJ1-2, with D unclear. The CDR3 contains 15 residues. Trimming removed 3 bases at V and 4 bases at J, with 15 bases between.

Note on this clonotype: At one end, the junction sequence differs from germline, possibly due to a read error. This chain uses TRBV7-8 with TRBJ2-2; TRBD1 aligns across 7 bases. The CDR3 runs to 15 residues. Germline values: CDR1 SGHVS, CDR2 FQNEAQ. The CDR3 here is CASSLAQGSTGDLFF. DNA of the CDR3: TGTGCCAGCAGCTTAGCACAGGGGAGTACCGGGGACCTGTTTTTT.

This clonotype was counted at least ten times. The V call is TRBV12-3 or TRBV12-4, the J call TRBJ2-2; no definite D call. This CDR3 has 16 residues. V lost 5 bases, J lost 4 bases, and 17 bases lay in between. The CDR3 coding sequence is TGTGCCAGCAGTCCGACTCTAGGAAAGGGCACCGGGGAGCTGTTTTTT. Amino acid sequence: CASSPTLGKGTGELFF.

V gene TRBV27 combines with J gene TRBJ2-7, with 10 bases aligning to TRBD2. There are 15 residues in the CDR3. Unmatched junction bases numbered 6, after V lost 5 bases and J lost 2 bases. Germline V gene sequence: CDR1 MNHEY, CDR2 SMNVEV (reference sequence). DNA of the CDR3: TGTGCCAGCAGTCCCCTCACTAGCGGGGCCTACGAGCAGTACTTC. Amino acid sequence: CASSPLTSGAYEQYF.

CDR3 nucleotide sequence: TGTGCCACCAGCATCTCGACAGGTGGGGACTACGAGCAGTACTTC. Amino acid sequence: CATSISTGGDYEQYF. The rearrangement joins TRBV15 to TRBJ2-7; D might be TRBD1 (6 bases). Trimming cost V 4 bases and J 3 bases, with 16 bases left between them. CDR3 length: 15 amino acids. Germline V gives CDR1 LNHNV, CDR2 YYDKDF (reference sequence).

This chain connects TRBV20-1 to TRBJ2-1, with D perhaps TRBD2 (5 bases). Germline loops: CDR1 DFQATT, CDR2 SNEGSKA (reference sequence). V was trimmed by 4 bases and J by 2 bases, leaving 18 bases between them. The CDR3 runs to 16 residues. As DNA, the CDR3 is TGCAGTGCTAACCCCACTGCTAGCTGGCCCTACAATGAGCAGTTCTTC. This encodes CSANPTASWPYNEQFF.

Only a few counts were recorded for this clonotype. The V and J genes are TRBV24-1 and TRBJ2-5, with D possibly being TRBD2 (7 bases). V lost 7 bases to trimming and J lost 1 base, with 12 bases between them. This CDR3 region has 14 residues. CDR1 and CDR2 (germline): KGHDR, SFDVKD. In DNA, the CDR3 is TGTGCCACCAGGGAGGCGGGGGCCCAAGAGACCCAGTACTTC. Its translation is CATREAGAQETQYF.

The CDR3 sequence is CASNSGLSYNEQFF. CDR3 coding DNA: TGTGCCAGCAACTCGGGACTTTCCTACAATGAGCAGTTCTTC. This sequence joins TRBV7-9 and TRBJ2-1; D might be TRBD2 (6 bases). CDR1 is SEHNR, CDR2 FQNEAQ, per germline (reference sequence). V lost 7 bases and J 1 base, leaving 11 bases between the germline ends. There are 14 residues in the CDR3.

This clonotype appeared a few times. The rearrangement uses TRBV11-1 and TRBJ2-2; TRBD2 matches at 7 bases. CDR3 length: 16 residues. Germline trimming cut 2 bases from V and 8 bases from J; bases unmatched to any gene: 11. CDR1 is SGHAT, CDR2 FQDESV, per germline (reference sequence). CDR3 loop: CASSLNGGRSFGELFF. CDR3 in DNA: TGTGCCAGCAGCTTAAACGGCGGGAGAAGTTTTGGGGAGCTGTTTTTT.

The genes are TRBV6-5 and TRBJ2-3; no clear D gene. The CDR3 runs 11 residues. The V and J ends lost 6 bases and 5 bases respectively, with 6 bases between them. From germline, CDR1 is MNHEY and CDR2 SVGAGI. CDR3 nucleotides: TGTGCCAGCAGGGAGATAGATACGCAGTATTTT. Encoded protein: CASREIDTQYF.

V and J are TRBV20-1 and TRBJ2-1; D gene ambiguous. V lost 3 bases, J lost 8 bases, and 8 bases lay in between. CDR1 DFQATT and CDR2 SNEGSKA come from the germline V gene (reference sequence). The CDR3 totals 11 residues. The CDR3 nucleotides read TGCAGTGCTAGGGGTCTCGATGAGCAGTTCTTC. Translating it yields CSARGLDEQFF.

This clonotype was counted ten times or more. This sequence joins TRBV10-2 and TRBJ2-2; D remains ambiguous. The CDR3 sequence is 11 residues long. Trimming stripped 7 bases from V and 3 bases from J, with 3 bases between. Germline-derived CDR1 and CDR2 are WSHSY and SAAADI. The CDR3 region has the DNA TGCGCCAGCAAACACACCGGGGAGCTGTTTTTT. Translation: CASKHTGELFF.

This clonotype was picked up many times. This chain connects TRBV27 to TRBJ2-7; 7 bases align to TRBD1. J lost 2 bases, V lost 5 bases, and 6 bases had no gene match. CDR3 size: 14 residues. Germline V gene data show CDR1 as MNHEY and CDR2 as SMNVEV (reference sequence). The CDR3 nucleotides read TGTGCCAGCAGTCCCGACAGGGACACCTACGAGCAGTACTTC. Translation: CASSPDRDTYEQYF.

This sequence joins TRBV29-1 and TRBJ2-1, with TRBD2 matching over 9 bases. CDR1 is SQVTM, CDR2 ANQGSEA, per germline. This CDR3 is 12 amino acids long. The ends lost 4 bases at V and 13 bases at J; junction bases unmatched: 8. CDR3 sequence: CSVAPSGIVQFF. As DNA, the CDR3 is TGCAGCGTTGCCCCTAGCGGGATAGTTCAGTTCTTC.

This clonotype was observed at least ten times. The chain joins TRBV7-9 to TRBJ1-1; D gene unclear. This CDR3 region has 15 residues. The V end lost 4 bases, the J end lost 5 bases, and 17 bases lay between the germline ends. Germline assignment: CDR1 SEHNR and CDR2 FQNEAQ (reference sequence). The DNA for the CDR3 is TGTGCCAGCAGCTCCCCACCACAGAGTCTTACTGAAGCTTTCTTT. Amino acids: CASSSPPQSLTEAFF.

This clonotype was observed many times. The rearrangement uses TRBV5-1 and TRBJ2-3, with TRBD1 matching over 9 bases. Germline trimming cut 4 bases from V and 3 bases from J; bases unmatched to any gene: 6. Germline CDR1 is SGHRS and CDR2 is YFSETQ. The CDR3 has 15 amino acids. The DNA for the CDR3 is TGCGCCAGCAGCCCTCGGACAGGGGCGACAGATACGCAGTATTTT. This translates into CASSPRTGATDTQYF.

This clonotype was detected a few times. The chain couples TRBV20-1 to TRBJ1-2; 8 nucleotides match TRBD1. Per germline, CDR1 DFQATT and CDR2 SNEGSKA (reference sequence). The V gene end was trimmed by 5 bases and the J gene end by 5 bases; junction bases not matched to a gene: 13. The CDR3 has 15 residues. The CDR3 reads CSAGPPGGGRYGYTF. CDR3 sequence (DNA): TGCAGTGCTGGCCCACCAGGGGGCGGGAGGTATGGCTACACCTTC.

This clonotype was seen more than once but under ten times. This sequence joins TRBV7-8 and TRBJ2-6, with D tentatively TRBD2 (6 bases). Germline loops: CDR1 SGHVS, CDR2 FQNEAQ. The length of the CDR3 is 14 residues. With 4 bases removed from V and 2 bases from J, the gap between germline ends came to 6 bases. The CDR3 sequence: CASSWGAGANVLTF. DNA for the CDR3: TGTGCCAGCAGCTGGGGGGCTGGGGCCAACGTCCTGACTTTC.